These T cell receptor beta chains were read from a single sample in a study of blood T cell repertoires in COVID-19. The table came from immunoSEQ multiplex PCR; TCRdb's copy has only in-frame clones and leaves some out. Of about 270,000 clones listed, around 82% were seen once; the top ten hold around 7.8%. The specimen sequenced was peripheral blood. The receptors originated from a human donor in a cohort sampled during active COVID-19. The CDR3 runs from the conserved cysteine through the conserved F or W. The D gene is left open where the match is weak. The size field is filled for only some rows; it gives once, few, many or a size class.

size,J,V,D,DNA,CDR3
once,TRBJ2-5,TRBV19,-,TGTGCCAGTAGCGGCCAGGCCCGGGGGACCCAGTACTTC,CASSGQARGTQYF
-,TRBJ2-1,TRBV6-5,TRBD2,TGTGCCAGCAGCCTTAGCGGGAGGCTAAACAATGAGCAGTTCTTC,CASSLSGRLNNEQFF
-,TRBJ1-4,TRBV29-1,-,TGCAGCGCCGGAGACAGACTTAATGAAAAACTGTTTTTT,CSAGDRLNEKLFF
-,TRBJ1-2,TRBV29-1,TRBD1,TGCAGCGTTGAAAATCCCCACAGGGGCAACTATGGCTACACCTTC,CSVENPHRGNYGYTF
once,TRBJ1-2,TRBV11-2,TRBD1,TGTGCCAGCCAGGGACAGTCCGCTAACTATGGCTACACCTTC,CASQGQSANYGYTF
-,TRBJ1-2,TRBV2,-,TGTGCCAGCAGTGGACAGCCTAACTATGGCTACACCTTC,CASSGQPNYGYTF
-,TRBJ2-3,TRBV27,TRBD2,TGTGCCAGCAGTCGCGGACAGTTAGCGGGAGGGCCAAGAGATACGCAGTATTTT,CASSRGQLAGGPRDTQYF
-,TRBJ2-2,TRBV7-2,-,TGTGCCAGCCCAAGTGAGGGGAGGATCACCGGGGAGCTGTTTTTT,CASPSEGRITGELFF
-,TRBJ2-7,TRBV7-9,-,TGTGCCAGCAGCTTACTGACGGGAGAGCAGTACTTC,CASSLLTGEQYF
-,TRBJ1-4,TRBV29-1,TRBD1,TGCAGCGTTTATCAGGGGGGAAAACTGTTTTTT,CSVYQGGKLFF
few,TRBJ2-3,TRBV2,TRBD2,TGTGCCAGCAGTGAAAGACGGCTAGCGGGAGCCACAGATACGCAGTATTTT,CASSERRLAGATDTQYF
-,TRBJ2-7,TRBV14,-,TGTGCCAGCAGCCCGGACAGACAACTCTCCTACGAGCAGTACTTC,CASSPDRQLSYEQYF
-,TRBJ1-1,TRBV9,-,TGTGCCAGCAGCGTCGCAGGGGCGAACACTGAAGCTTTCTTT,CASSVAGANTEAFF
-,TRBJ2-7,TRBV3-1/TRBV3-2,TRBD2,TGTGCCAGCAGCCAAGATTATAGGGTAGCGGGGCTGTACTTC,CASSQDYRVAGLYF
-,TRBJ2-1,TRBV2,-,TGTGCCAGCGGGAGCTACAATGAGCAGTTCTTC,CASGSYNEQFF
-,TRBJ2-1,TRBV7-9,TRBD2,TGTGCCAGCAGCGGGACTAGCTACAATGAGCAGTTCTTC,CASSGTSYNEQFF
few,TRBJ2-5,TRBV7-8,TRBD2,TGTGCCAGCAGCCGAGGCCTAGCGGGAGGGCGAGAGACCCAGTACTTC,CASSRGLAGGRETQYF
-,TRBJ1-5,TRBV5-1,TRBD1,TGCGCCAGCAGCTTCACAGGGGGTATGGGTCAGCCCCAGCATTTT,CASSFTGGMGQPQHF
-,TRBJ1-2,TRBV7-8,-,TGTGCCAGCAGCTCGATAGCGGGAGACTATGGCTACACCTTC,CASSSIAGDYGYTF
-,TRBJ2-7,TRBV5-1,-,TGCGCCAGCAGCTCCGTCCCGGGCTCCTACGAGCAGTACTTC,CASSSVPGSYEQYF
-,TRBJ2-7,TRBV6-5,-,TGTGCCAGCAGTTACTCTAGACTCCCCTCCTACGAGCAGTACTTC,CASSYSRLPSYEQYF
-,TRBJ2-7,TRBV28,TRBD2,TGTGCCAGCAGGACTAGCGGATCCTACGAGCAGTACTTC,CASRTSGSYEQYF
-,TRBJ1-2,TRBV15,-,TGTGCCACCAGCAGGCCGAGGGTCTATGGCTACACCTTC,CATSRPRVYGYTF
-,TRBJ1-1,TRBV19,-,TGTGCCAGTAGTATTCTTTTCGGGAGCGCAGCTTACACTGAAGCTTTCTTT,CASSILFGSAAYTEAFF
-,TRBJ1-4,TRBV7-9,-,TGTGCCGGAGGTCCGGAAGCTGAAAAACTGTTTTTT,CAGGPEAEKLFF
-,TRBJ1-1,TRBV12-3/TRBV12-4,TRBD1,TGTGCCAGCAGTTTCTCGGGACAGGGAGCAGCTTTCTTT,CASSFSGQGAAFF
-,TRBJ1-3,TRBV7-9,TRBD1,TGTGCCAGCAACGAGGACAGGGGGCCGGGGTATTTT,CASNEDRGPGYF